The rows below give T cell receptor beta chains drawn from one sample of a study of blood T cell repertoires in COVID-19. Profiling relied on immunoSEQ multiplex PCR, and the TCRdb table lists in-frame clones only, not all of them. This sample carries 95,000 to 150,000 clones, roughly 78% of them seen once, and the ten largest clones take more than 15%. The sequencing input was peripheral blood. All receptors derive from a man aged 55 to 70 with active or convalescent COVID-19. Both conserved end residues are trimmed from each CDR3. The order of the fields is J gene, V gene, CDR3 protein.

J gene: TRBJ1-1
V gene: TRBV27
CDR3 protein: ASSRQGVNTEAF

J gene: TRBJ1-1
V gene: TRBV2
CDR3 protein: ASSDIRQGALEAF

J gene: TRBJ2-3
V gene: TRBV5-8
CDR3 protein: ASSLVGQGADTQY

J gene: TRBJ2-5
V gene: TRBV7-2
CDR3 protein: ASSPGGASETQY

J gene: TRBJ1-1
V gene: TRBV19
CDR3 protein: ASRGQPYTEAF

J gene: TRBJ2-7
V gene: TRBV11-2
CDR3 protein: ASRKDGTYEQY

J gene: TRBJ1-5
V gene: TRBV7-6
CDR3 protein: ASSLAEGRTIQPQH

J gene: TRBJ2-3
V gene: TRBV7-9
CDR3 protein: ASSEGGSTDTQY

J gene: TRBJ1-1
V gene: TRBV11-3
CDR3 protein: ASSAQGLNTEAF

J gene: TRBJ2-7
V gene: TRBV28
CDR3 protein: ASSPWRGRYEQY

J gene: TRBJ2-3
V gene: TRBV9
CDR3 protein: ASSVREGVVPDTQY

J gene: TRBJ2-3
V gene: TRBV7-9
CDR3 protein: ASSFRLGNTQY

J gene: TRBJ2-7
V gene: TRBV7-2
CDR3 protein: ASSLGLTSSYEQY

J gene: TRBJ1-1
V gene: TRBV3-1/TRBV3-2
CDR3 protein: ASSQTGEAF

J gene: TRBJ1-2
V gene: TRBV7-9
CDR3 protein: ASSPFGGAYGYT

J gene: TRBJ2-1
V gene: TRBV6-2/TRBV6-3
CDR3 protein: ASSPSEAYNEQF

J gene: TRBJ1-2
V gene: TRBV11-2
CDR3 protein: ASSLLGRGNYGYT

J gene: TRBJ2-1
V gene: TRBV11-2
CDR3 protein: ASSLGVGTSGRNEQF

J gene: TRBJ2-1
V gene: TRBV9
CDR3 protein: ASSVVAGAYNEQF

J gene: TRBJ2-7
V gene: TRBV29-1
CDR3 protein: SVEGDNSYEQY

J gene: TRBJ2-1
V gene: TRBV3-1/TRBV3-2
CDR3 protein: ASSQGRDPFGLEQF

J gene: TRBJ1-3
V gene: TRBV5-1
CDR3 protein: ASSSGEGSGNTIY

J gene: TRBJ2-1
V gene: TRBV7-2
CDR3 protein: ASTERGTRSYNEQF

J gene: TRBJ1-1
V gene: TRBV7-8
CDR3 protein: ASSPTGQRGTEAF

J gene: TRBJ2-5
V gene: TRBV18
CDR3 protein: ASSPDRKETQY

J gene: TRBJ2-3
V gene: TRBV27
CDR3 protein: ASTPRGTDTQY

J gene: TRBJ2-7
V gene: TRBV2
CDR3 protein: ASRPGLQFYEQY

J gene: TRBJ2-3
V gene: TRBV7-9
CDR3 protein: ASSQGNRGPLDTQY

J gene: TRBJ1-2
V gene: TRBV4-3
CDR3 protein: ASSQGAGGYT

J gene: TRBJ2-3
V gene: TRBV28
CDR3 protein: ASSENADTQY

J gene: TRBJ2-1
V gene: TRBV6-6
CDR3 protein: ASSGLAGRVNEQF

J gene: TRBJ2-5
V gene: TRBV5-1
CDR3 protein: ASSLGSTGTGETQY

J gene: TRBJ2-1
V gene: TRBV9
CDR3 protein: ASSVEVAASSYNEQF

J gene: TRBJ1-5
V gene: TRBV13
CDR3 protein: ASSLQGSNQPQH

J gene: TRBJ2-1
V gene: TRBV19
CDR3 protein: ASSIPSGLNEQF

J gene: TRBJ2-1
V gene: TRBV11-3
CDR3 protein: ASSLAGRAGEQF

J gene: TRBJ2-2
V gene: TRBV20-1
CDR3 protein: SASRVTGDTGELF

J gene: TRBJ1-1
V gene: TRBV29-1
CDR3 protein: STTRELNTEAF

J gene: TRBJ2-3
V gene: TRBV6-5
CDR3 protein: ASGTTSTDTQY

J gene: TRBJ2-5
V gene: TRBV10-3
CDR3 protein: AISDRDQETQY

J gene: TRBJ1-2
V gene: TRBV6-1
CDR3 protein: ASSEANRAGGYT

J gene: TRBJ2-1
V gene: TRBV2
CDR3 protein: ASSEADGGGTSAFNEQF

J gene: TRBJ2-3
V gene: TRBV2
CDR3 protein: ASESVSGVDTQY

J gene: TRBJ2-2
V gene: TRBV4-1
CDR3 protein: ASSRSAGTGDSTGELF

J gene: TRBJ2-7
V gene: TRBV10-3
CDR3 protein: AIRDPGSEYEQY

J gene: TRBJ2-2
V gene: TRBV18
CDR3 protein: ASSPPGRGNTGELF

J gene: TRBJ2-3
V gene: TRBV15
CDR3 protein: ATSIRAEASTDTQY

J gene: TRBJ2-1
V gene: TRBV7-7
CDR3 protein: ASSRRLAELNEQF

J gene: TRBJ2-7
V gene: TRBV5-1
CDR3 protein: ASSLKTSGGDEQY

J gene: TRBJ1-1
V gene: TRBV6-2/TRBV6-3
CDR3 protein: ASSPTRTDAF

J gene: TRBJ1-1
V gene: TRBV15
CDR3 protein: ATSRDRANTEAF